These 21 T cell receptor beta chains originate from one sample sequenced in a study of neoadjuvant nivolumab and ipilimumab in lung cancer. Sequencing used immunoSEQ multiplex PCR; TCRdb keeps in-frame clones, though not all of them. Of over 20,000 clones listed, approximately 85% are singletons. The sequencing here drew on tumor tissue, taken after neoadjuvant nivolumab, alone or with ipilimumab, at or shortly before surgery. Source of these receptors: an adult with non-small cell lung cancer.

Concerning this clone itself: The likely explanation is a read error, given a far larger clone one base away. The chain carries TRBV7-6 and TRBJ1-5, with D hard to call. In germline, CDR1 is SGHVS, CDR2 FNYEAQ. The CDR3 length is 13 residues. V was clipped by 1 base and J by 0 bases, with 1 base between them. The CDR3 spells CASSLDSNQPQHF. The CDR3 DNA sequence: TGTGCCAGCAGCTTAGATAGCAATCAGCCCCAGCATTTT.

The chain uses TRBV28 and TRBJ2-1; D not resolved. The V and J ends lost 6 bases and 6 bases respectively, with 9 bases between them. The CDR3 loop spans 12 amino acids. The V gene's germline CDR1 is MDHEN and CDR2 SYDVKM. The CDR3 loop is CASSQQPNEQFF. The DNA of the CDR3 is TGTGCCAGCAGCCAGCAGCCCAATGAGCAGTTCTTC.

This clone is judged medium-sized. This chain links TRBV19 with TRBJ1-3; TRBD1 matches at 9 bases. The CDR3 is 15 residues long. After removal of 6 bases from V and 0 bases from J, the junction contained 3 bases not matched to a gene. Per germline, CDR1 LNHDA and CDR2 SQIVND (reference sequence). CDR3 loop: CASSRDRDSGNTIYF. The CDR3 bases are TGTGCCAGTAGCCGGGACAGGGACTCTGGAAACACCATATATTTT.

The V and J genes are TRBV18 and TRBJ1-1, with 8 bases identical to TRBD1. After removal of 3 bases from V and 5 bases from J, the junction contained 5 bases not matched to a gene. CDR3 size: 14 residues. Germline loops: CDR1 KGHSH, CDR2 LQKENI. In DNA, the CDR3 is TGTGCCAGCTCACCCACAGGGGGTCGGACTGAAGCTTTCTTT. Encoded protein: CASSPTGGRTEAFF.

For the CDR3, the DNA is TGTGCCAGCAGCTTAGCTGGGACTTCCCAGTTCTTC. Translation: CASSLAGTSQFF. V usage is TRBV11-3 and J usage is TRBJ2-1; a weak D match, TRBD2 (6 bases). The V and J ends lost 1 base and 13 bases respectively, with 11 bases between them. Germline V CDR1 and CDR2: SGHNT, YENEEA. The CDR3 runs to 12 residues.

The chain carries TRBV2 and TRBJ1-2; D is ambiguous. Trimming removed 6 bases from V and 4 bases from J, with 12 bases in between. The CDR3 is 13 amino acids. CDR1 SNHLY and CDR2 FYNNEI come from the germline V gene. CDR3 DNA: TGTGCCAGCAGCGGTGGAGAGATCTATGGCTACACCTTC. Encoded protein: CASSGGEIYGYTF.

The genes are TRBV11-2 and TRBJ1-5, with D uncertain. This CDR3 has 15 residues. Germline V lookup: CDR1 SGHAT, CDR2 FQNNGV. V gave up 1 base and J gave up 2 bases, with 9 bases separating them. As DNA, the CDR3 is TGTGCCAGCAGCTTAGGCGGGCGAGGCAATCAGCCCCAGCATTTT. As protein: CASSLGGRGNQPQHF.

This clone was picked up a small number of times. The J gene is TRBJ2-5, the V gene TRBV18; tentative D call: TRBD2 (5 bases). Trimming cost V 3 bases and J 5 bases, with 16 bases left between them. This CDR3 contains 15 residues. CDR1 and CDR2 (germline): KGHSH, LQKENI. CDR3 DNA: TGTGCCAGCTCACCCCCGGTGGAGGCCCGGGAGACCCAGTACTTC. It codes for CASSPPVEARETQYF.

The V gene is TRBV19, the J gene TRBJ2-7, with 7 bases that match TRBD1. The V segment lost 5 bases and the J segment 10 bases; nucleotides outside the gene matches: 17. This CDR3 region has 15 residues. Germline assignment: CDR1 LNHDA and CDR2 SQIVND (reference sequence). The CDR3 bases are TGTGCCAGTAGTTTCTCCGGGACAGCCTTACCGGGACAGTACTTC. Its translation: CASSFSGTALPGQYF.

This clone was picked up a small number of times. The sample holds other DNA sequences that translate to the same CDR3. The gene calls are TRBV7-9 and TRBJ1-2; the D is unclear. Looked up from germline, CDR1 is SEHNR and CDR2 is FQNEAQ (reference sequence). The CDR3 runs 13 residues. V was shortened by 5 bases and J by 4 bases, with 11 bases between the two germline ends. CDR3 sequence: CASSPDVTYGYTF. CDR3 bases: TGTGCCAGCAGCCCGGACGTAACCTATGGCTACACCTTC.

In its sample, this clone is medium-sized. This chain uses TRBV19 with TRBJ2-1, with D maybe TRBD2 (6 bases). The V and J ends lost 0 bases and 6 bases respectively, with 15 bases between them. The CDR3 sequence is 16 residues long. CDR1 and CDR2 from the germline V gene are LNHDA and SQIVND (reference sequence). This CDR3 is CASSIDLRGGLNEQFF. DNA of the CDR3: TGTGCCAGTAGTATAGACCTGAGGGGAGGTCTCAATGAGCAGTTCTTC.

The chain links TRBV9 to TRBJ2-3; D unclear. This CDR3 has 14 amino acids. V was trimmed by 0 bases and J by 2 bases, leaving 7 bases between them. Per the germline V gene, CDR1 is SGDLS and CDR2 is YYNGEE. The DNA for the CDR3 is TGTGCCAGCAGCGTAGGTAATCCCACAGATACGCAGTATTTT. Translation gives CASSVGNPTDTQYF.

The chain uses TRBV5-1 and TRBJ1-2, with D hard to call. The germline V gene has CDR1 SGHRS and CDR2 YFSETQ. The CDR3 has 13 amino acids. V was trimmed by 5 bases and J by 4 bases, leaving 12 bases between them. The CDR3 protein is CASSIGGSYGYTF. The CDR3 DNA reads TGCGCCAGCAGTATCGGAGGGTCCTATGGCTACACCTTC.

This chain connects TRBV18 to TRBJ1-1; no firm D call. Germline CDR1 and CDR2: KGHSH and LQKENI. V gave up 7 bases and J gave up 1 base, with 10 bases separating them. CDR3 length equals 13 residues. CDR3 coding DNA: TGTGCCAGCTTTTGGACGGAGAACACTGAAGCTTTCTTT. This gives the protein CASFWTENTEAFF.

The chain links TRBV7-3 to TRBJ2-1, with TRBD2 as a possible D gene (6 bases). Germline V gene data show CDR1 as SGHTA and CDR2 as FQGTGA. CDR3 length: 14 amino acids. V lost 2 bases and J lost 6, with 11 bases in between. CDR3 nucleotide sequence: TGTGCCAGCAGCTTAGGACGGACTATCAATGAGCAGTTCTTC. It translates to CASSLGRTINEQFF.

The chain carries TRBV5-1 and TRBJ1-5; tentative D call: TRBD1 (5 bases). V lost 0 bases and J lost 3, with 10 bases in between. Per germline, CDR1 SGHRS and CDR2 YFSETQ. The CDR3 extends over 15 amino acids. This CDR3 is CASSLGGIPNQPQHF. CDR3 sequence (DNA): TGCGCCAGCAGCTTGGGGGGGATCCCCAATCAGCCCCAGCATTTT.

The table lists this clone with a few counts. This CDR3 reads CASSGPTGLYRPYEQYF. In nucleotides, the CDR3 is TGTGCCAGCAGCGGACCAACAGGGCTCTATAGGCCCTACGAGCAGTACTTC. The chain employs TRBV2 and TRBJ2-7; D possibly corresponds to TRBD1 (6 bases). CDR1 SNHLY and CDR2 FYNNEI come from the germline V gene. The CDR3 sequence is 17 residues long. The V and J ends lost 6 bases and 2 bases respectively, with 23 bases between them. Variable domain in full (rest from reference TRBV2 and TRBJ2-7): EPEVTQTPSHQVTQMGQEVILRCVPISNHLYFYWYRQILGQKVEFLVSFYNNEISEKSEIFDDQFSVERPDGSNFTLKIRSTKLEDSAMYFCASSGPTGLYRPYEQYFGPGTRLTVT.

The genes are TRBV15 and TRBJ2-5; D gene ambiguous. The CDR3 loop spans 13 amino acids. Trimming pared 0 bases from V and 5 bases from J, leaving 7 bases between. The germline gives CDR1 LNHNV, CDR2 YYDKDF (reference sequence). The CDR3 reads CATSRDPRETQYF. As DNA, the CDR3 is TGTGCCACCAGCAGAGATCCGAGGGAGACCCAGTACTTC.

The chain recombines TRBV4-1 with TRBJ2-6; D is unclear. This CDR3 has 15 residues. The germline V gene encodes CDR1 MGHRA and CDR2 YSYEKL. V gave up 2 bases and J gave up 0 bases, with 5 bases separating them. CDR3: CASSQKDSGANVLTF. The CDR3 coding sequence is TGCGCCAGCAGCCAAAAGGACTCTGGGGCCAACGTCCTGACTTTC.

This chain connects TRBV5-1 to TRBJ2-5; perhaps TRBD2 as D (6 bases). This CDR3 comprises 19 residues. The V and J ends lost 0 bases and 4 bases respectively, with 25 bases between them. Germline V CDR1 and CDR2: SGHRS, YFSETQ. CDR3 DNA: TGCGCCAGCAGCTTGGGGCCCTCCGAACTAGCCGATGTGGGAGAGACCCAGTACTTC. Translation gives CASSLGPSELADVGETQYF.

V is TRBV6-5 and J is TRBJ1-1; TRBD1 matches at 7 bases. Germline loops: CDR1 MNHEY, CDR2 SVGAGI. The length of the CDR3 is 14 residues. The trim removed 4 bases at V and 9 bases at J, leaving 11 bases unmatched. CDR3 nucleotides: TGTGCCAGCAGTTCCCCCGTCGGGACAGCCAAAGCTTTCTTT. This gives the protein CASSSPVGTAKAFF.